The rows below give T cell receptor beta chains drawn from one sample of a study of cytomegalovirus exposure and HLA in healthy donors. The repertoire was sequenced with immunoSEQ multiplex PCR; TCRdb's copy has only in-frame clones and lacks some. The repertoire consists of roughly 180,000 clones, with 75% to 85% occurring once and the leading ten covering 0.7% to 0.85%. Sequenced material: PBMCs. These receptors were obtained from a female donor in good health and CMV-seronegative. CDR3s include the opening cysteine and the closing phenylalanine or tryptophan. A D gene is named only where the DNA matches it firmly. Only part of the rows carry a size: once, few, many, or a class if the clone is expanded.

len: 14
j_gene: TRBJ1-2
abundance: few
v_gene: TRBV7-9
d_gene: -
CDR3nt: TGTGCCAGCAGCCTCGAGGAGAGGATCTATGGCTACACCTTC
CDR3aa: CASSLEERIYGYTF

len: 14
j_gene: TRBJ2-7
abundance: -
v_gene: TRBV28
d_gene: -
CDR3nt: TGTGCCAGCCGATCCGCCGGAGGAAGCTACGAGCAGTACTTC
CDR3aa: CASRSAGGSYEQYF

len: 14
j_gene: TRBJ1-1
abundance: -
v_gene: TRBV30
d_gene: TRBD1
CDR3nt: TGTGCCTGGGGGGGGACAGCGCAGAACACTGAAGCTTTCTTT
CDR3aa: CAWGGTAQNTEAFF

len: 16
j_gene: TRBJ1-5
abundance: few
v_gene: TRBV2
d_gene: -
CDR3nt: TGTGCCAGCAGTGAAAGCCGGAGGTTGAGCAATCAGCCCCAGCATTTT
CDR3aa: CASSESRRLSNQPQHF

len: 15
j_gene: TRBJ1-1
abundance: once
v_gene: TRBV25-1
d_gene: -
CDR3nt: TGTGCCAGCAGTGAACTACAGGGTGGTGGTACTGAAGCTTTCTTT
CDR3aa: CASSELQGGGTEAFF

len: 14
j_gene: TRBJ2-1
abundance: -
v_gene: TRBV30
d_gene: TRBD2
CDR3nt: TGTGCCTGGAGGCTAGCGGGGGGGCGTGGTGAGCAGTTCTTC
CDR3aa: CAWRLAGGRGEQFF

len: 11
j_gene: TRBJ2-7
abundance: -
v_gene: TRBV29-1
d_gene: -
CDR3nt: TGCAGCGTTGCCACTTCCTACGAGCAGTACTTC
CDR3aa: CSVATSYEQYF

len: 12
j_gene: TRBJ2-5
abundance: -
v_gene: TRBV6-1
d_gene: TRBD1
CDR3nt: TGTGCCAGCAGTAACAGGGGGGAGACCCAGTACTTC
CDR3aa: CASSNRGETQYF

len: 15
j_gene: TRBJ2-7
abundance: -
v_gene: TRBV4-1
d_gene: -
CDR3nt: TGCGCCAGCAGCCAAGTGGAGGGCAAGTCCCTCGAGCAGTACTTC
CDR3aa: CASSQVEGKSLEQYF

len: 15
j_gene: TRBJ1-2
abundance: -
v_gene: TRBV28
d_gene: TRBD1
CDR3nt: TGTGCCAGCAGTTCGGGAGCAGGGGGCACGGGTGGCTACACCTTC
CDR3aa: CASSSGAGGTGGYTF

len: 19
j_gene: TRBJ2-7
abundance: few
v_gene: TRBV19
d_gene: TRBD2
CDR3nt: TGTGCCAGTAGTACCACCTTGATACCACTAGCGGGATTCGCCTACGAGCAGTACTTC
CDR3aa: CASSTTLIPLAGFAYEQYF

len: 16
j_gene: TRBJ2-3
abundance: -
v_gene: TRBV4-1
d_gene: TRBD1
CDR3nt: TGCGCCAGCAGCTCCCTGACAGGGATGAGCACAGATACGCAGTATTTT
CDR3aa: CASSSLTGMSTDTQYF

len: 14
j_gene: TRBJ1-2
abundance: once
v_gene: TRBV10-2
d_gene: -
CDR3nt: TGCGCCAGCACTCAGACAGCACGAAGAGGCGGCTACACCTTC
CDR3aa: CASTQTARRGGYTF

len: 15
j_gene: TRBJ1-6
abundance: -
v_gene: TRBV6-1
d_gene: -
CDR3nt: TGTGCCAGCAGTCCCCGGTCCATCTATAATTCACCCCTCCACTTT
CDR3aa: CASSPRSIYNSPLHF

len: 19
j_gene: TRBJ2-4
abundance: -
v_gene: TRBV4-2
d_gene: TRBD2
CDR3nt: TGTGCCAGCAGCTCTCAAGTCCCGGGACTAGTTATAGCCAAAAACATTCAGTACTTC
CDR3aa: CASSSQVPGLVIAKNIQYF

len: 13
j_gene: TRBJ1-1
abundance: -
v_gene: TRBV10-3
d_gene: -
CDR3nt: TGTGCCACCCAAGACGGCGGGAACACTGAAGCTTTCTTT
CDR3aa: CATQDGGNTEAFF

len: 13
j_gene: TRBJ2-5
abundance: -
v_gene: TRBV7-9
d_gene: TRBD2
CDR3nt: TGTGCCAGCAGGGGGGGGGACGTGGAGACCCAGTACTTC
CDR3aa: CASRGGDVETQYF

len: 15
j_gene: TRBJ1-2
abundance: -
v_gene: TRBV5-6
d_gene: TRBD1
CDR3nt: TGTGCCAGCAGCGGCGGACAGGTTATAATCCATGGCTACACCTTC
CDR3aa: CASSGGQVIIHGYTF

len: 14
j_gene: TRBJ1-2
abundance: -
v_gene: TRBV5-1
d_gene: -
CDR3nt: TGCGCCAGCAGCTTAGACGGAGTGGGCTATGGCTACACCTTC
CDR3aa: CASSLDGVGYGYTF

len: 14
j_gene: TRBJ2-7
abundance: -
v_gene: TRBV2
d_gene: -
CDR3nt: TGTGCCAGCCGACGGAGTGGACTGCGCTACGAGCAGTACTTC
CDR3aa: CASRRSGLRYEQYF

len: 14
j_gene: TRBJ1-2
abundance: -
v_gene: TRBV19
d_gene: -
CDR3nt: TGTGCCAGTAGTATAGAGGCCCTTCCATATGGCTACACCTTC
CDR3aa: CASSIEALPYGYTF

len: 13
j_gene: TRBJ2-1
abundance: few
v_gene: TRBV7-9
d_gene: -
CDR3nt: TGTGCCAGCAGCTTAGTGAAAGCCAATGAGCAGTTCTTC
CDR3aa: CASSLVKANEQFF

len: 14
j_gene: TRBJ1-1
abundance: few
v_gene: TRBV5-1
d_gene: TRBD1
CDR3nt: TGCGCCAGCAGCCCACAGGGGGTGGACACTGAAGCTTTCTTT
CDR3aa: CASSPQGVDTEAFF

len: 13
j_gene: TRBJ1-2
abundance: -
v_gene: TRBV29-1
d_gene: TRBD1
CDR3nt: TGCAGCGTTGGTGACAGGGGCCCTTATGGCTACACCTTC
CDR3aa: CSVGDRGPYGYTF

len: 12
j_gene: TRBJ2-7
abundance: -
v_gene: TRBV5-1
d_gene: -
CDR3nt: TGCGCCAGCAGCTCGACAGTCTACGAGCAGTACTTC
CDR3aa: CASSSTVYEQYF

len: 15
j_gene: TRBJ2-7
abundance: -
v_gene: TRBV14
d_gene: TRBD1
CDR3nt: TGTGCCAGCAGCCAAACACACAGGGGGCCCTACGAGCAGTACTTC
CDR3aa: CASSQTHRGPYEQYF

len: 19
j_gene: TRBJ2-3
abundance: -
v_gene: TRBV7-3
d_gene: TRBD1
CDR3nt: TGTGCCAGCAGCTTCACCGGGACAGGGTACCTCGGAGGCCCAGATACGCAGTATTTT
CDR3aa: CASSFTGTGYLGGPDTQYF

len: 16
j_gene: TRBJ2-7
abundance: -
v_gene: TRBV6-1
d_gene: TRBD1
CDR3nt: TGTGCCAGCAGTGAAGCGCGCAGGGGGCAATCCCACGAGCAGTACTTC
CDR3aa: CASSEARRGQSHEQYF

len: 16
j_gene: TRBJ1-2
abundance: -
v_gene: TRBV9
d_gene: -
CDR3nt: TGTGCCAGCAGCGTAGGGGTTGGAGGATCTAACTATGGCTACACCTTC
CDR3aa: CASSVGVGGSNYGYTF